The clone carrying this TCR beta chain was counted only a few times. As yet, its antigen is unknown. TCRdb used MiXCR to reprocess the reads, holding one entry per CDR3 protein. Counted here are hundreds of thousands of distinct CDR3 sequences, approximately 31% occurring once; the ten biggest clones make up about 14%. The CDR3 loop spans 13 amino acids. The germline V gene has CDR1 ENHRY and CDR2 SYGVKD. V trimming: 11 bases; J trimming: 8 bases; junction bases outside the gene matches: 8. This sample stems from a study of T cell repertoires in cytomegalovirus infection. At the level of the study: The authors used CMV epitopes that were HLA-C-restricted (recently identified) and HLA-B-restricted (well studied). Public TCR beta signatures marked donors with CMV infection and the matching HLA. General study points: Identification of carriers of CMV plus the relevant HLA was performed using cumulative public TCR beta family frequency. HLA-C-restricted CMV-specific TCR beta clonotypes were dominant in the ex vivo response.

This sequence joins TRBV10-3 and TRBJ2-1; TRBD1 matches at 11 bases. Sequences were derived from cultured CD8+ T cells from PBMCs, sampled from culture after CMV antigen stimulation. The TCR was taken from a human donor in good health (CMV status not recorded). Some clones in this sample may be carry-over from other donors' samples. The CDR3 here is CASAGTGGYEQFF. The CDR3 bases are TGTGCCTCCGCAGGGACAGGGGGTTATGAGCAGTTCTTC.